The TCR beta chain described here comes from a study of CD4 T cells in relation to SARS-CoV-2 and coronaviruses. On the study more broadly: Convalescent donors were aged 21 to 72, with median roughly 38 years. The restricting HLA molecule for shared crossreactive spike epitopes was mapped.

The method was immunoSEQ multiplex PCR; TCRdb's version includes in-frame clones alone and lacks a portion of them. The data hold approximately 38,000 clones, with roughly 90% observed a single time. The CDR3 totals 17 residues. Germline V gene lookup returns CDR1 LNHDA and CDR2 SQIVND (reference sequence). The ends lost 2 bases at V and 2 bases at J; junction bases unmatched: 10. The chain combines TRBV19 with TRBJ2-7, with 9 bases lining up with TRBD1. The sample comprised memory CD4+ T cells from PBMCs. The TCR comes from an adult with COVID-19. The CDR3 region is CASSISPADRGTYEQYF. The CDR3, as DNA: TGTGCCAGTAGTATAAGCCCAGCGGACAGGGGTACCTACGAGCAGTACTTC.